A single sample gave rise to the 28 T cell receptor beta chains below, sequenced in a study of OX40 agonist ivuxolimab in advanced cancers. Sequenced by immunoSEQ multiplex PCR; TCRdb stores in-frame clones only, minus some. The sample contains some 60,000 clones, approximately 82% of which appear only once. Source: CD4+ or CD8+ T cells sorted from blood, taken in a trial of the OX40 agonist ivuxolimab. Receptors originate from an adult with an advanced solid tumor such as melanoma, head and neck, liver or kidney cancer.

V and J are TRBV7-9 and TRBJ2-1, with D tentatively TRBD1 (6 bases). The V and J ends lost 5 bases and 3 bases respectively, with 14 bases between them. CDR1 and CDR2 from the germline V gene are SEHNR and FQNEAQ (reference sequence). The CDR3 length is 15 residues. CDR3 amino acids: CASSKGTQYYNEQFF. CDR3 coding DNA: TGTGCCAGCAGCAAAGGGACACAGTACTACAATGAGCAGTTCTTC.

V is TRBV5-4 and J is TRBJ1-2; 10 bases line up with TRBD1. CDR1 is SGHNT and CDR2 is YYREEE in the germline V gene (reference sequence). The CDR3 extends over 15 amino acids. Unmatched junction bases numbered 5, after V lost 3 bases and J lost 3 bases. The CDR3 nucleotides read TGTGCCAGCAGCTGGGGGGGACAGGGGTACTATGGCTACACCTTC. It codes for CASSWGGQGYYGYTF.

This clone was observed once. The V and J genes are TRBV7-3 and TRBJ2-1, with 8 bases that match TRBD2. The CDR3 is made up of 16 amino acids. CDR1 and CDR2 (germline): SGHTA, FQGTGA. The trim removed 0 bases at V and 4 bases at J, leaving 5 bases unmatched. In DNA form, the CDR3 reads TGTGCCAGCAGCTTAACCGGCGGGGGGCGATACAATGAGCAGTTCTTC. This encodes CASSLTGGGRYNEQFF.

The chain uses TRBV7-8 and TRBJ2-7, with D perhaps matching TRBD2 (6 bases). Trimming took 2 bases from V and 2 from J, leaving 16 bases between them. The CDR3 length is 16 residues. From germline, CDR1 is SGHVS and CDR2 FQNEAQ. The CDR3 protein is CASSLFLAQTTYEQYF. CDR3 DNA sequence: TGTGCCAGCAGCTTATTTCTAGCGCAGACAACCTACGAGCAGTACTTC. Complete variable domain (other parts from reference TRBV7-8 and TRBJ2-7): GAGVSQSPRYKVAKRGQDVALRCDPISGHVSLFWYQQALGQGPEFLTYFQNEAQLDKSGLPSDRFFAERPEGSVSTLKIQRTQQEDSAVYLCASSLFLAQTTYEQYFGPGTRLTVT.

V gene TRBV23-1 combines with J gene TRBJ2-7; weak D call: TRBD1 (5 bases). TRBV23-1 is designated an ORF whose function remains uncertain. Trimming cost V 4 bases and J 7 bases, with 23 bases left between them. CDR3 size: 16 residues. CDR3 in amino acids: CASSRAPRAHLVEQYF. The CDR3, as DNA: TGCGCCAGCAGTCGGGCGCCCAGGGCCCACCTTGTAGAGCAGTACTTC.

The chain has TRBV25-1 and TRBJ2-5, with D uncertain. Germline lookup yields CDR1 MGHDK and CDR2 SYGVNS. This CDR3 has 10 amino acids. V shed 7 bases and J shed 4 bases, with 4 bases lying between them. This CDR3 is CASKVETQYF. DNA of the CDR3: TGTGCCAGCAAGGTAGAGACCCAGTACTTC.

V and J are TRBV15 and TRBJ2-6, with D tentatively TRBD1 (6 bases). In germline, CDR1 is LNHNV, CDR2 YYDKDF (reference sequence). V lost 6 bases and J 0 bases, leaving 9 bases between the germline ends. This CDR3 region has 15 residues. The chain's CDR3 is CATRTGDSGANVLTF. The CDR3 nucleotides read TGTGCCACCAGGACAGGCGACTCTGGGGCCAACGTCCTGACTTTC.

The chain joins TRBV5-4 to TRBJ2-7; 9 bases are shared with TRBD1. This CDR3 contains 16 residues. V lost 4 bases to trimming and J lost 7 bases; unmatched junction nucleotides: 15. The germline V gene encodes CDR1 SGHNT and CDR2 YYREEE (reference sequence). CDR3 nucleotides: TGTGCCAGCAGCCCACTCGGCGGACAGGGGTTGGGGGAGCAGTACTTC. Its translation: CASSPLGGQGLGEQYF.

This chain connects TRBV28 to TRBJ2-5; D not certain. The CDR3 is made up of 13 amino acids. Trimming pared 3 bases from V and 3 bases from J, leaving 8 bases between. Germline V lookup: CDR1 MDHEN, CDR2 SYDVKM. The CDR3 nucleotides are TGTGCCAGCAGTTTTCCAACTAAAGAGACCCAGTACTTC. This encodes CASSFPTKETQYF.

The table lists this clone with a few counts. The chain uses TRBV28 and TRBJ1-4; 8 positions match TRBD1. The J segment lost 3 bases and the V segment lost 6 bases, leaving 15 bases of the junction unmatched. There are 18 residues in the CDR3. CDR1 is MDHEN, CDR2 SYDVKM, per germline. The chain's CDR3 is CASSQDRVGSPANEKLFF. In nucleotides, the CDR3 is TGTGCCAGCAGCCAGGACAGGGTCGGTAGTCCCGCTAATGAAAAACTGTTTTTT.

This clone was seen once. This CDR3 reads CASSLDRGQLHTEAFF. The DNA of the CDR3 is TGTGCCAGCAGCTTAGACAGGGGGCAACTACACACTGAAGCTTTCTTT. The chain carries TRBV11-2 and TRBJ1-1, with 8 bases lining up with TRBD1. Germline CDR1 reads SGHAT; CDR2 reads FQNNGV. The CDR3 length is 16 residues. The V and J ends lost 0 bases and 3 bases, in that order; junction bases with no gene match: 6. Based on the CDR3 plus reference TRBV11-2 and TRBJ1-1, the full variable domain is EAGVAQSPRYKIIEKRQSVAFWCNPISGHATLYWYQQILGQGPKLLIQFQNNGVVDDSQLPKDRFSAERLKGVDSTLKIQPAKLEDSAVYLCASSLDRGQLHTEAFFGQGTRLTVV.

CDR3 sequence (DNA): TGTGCCATCAGTGAGTCTAGCGGCACAGATACGCAGTATTTT. Residues: CAISESSGTDTQYF. The V and J genes are TRBV10-3 and TRBJ2-3, with TRBD2 as a possible D gene (5 bases). The CDR3 contains 14 residues. Germline-derived CDR1 and CDR2 are ENHRY and SYGVKD. Trimming stripped 0 bases from V and 1 base from J, with 5 bases between.

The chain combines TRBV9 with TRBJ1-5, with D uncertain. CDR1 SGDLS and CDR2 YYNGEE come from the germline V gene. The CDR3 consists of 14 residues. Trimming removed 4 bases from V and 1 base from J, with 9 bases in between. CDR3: CASSRSESNQPQHF. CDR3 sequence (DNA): TGTGCCAGCAGCCGGTCGGAGAGCAATCAGCCCCAGCATTTT.

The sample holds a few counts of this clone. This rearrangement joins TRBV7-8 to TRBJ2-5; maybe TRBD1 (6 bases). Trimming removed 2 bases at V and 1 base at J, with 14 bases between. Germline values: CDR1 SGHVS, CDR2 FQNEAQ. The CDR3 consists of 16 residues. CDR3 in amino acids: CASSLTHGQFQETQYF. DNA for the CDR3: TGTGCCAGCAGCTTAACCCATGGACAGTTCCAAGAGACCCAGTACTTC.

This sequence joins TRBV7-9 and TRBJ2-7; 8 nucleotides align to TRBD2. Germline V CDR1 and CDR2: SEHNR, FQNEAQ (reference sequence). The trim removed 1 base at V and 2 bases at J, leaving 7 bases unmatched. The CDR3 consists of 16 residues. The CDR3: CASSLELADLTYEQYF. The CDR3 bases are TGTGCCAGCAGCTTAGAACTAGCGGACCTAACCTACGAGCAGTACTTC.

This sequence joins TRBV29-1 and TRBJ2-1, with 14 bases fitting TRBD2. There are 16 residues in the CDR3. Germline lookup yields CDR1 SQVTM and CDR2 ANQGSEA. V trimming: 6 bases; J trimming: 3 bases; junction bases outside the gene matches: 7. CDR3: CSVAGTSGRHYNEQFF. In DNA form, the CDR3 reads TGCAGCGTCGCCGGGACTAGCGGGAGACACTACAATGAGCAGTTCTTC.

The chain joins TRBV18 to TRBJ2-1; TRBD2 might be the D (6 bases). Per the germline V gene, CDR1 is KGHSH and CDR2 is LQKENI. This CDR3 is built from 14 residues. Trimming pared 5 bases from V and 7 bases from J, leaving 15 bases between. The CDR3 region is CASSAGLAVNEQFF. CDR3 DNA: TGTGCCAGCTCAGCAGGCTTAGCGGTGAATGAGCAGTTCTTC.

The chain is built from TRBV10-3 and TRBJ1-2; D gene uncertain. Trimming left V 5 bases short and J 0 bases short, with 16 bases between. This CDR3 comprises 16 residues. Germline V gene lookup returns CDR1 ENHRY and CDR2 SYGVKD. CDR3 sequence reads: CAISSNREKANYGYTF. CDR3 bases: TGTGCCATCAGTTCGAACCGGGAGAAAGCTAACTATGGCTACACCTTC.

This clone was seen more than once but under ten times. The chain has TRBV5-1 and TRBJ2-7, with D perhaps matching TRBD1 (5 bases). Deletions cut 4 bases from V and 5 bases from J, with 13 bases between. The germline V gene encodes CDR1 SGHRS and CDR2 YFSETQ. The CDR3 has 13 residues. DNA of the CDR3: TGCGCCAGCAGCGCCCGGTCAGGGAACGAGCAGTACTTC. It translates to CASSARSGNEQYF.

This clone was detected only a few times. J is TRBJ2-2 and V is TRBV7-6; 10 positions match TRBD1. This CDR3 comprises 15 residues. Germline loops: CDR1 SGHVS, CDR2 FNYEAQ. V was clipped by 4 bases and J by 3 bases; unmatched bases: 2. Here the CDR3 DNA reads TGTGCCAGCAGCTGGACAGGGGGGGACACCGGGGAGCTGTTTTTT. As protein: CASSWTGGDTGELFF.

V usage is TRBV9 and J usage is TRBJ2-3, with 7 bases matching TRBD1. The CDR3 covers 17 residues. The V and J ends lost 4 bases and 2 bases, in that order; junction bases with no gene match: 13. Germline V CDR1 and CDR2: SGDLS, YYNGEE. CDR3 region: CASSIENRGVDTDTQYF. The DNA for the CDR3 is TGTGCCAGCAGCATCGAAAACAGGGGTGTGGACACAGATACGCAGTATTTT.

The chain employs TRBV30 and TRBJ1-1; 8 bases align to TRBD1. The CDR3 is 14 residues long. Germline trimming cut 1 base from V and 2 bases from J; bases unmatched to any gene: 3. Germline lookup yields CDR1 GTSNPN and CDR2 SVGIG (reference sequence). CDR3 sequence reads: CAWSAGQVNTEAFF. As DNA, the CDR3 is TGTGCCTGGAGTGCGGGACAGGTAAACACTGAAGCTTTCTTT.

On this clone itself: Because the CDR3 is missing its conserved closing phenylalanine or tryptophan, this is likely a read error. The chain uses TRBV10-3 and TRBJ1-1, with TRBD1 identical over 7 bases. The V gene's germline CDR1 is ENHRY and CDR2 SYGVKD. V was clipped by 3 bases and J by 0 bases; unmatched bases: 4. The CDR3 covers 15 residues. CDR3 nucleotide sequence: TGTGCCATCAGTGATACCAGGGGGGTGAACACTGAAGCTTTCCTT. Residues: CAISDTRGVNTEAFL.

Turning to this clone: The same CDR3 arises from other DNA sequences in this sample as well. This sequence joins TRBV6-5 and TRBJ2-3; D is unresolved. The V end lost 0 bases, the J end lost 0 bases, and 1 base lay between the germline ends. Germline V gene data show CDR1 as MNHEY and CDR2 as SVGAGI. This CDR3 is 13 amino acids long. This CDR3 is CASSYSSTDTQYF. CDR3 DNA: TGTGCCAGCAGTTACTCTAGCACAGATACGCAGTATTTT.

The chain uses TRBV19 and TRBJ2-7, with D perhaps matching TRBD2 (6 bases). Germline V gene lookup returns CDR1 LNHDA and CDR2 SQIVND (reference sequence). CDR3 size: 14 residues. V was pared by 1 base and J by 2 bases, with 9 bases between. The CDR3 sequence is CASSIGGLTYEQYF. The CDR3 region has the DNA TGTGCCAGTAGTATAGGCGGACTAACCTACGAGCAGTACTTC.

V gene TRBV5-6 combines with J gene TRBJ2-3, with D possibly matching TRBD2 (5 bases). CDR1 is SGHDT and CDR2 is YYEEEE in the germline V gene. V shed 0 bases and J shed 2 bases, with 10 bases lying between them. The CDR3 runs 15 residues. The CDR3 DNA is TGTGCCAGCAGCTTGGGCCGGGATGTCACAGATACGCAGTATTTT. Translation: CASSLGRDVTDTQYF.

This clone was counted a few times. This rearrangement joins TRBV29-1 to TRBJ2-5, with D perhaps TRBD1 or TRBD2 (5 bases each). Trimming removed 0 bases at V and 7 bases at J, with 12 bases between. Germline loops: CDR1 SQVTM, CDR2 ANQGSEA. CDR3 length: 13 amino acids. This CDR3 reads CSVEESGAATQYF. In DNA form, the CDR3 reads TGCAGCGTTGAAGAATCCGGGGCGGCGACCCAGTACTTC.

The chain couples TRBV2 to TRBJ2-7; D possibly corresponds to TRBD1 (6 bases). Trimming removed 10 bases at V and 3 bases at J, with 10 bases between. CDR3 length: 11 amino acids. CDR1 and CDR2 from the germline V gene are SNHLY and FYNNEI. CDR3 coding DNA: TGTGCCATCAACAGGGACTACGAGCAGTACTTC. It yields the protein CAINRDYEQYF.